This T cell receptor (beta chain) was captured by sequencing in a study of human T cells and chemical hapten exposure. Study-wide results and caveats: With patch test score, the counts of PT1 expanded TCRs showed a positive correlation. Sensitization with DPC brought no change to TCRs above 1 in 1000 in frequency.

With regard to this clonotype: No antigen is known for it.

Time point meaning: patch test 3, about 24 weeks after DPC sensitization. The treatment: therapeutic diphenylcyclopropenone sensitization with weekly scalp DPC. J lost 7 bases, V lost 6 bases, and 9 bases had no gene match. The CDR3 has 13 amino acids. Germline CDR1 is SQVTM and CDR2 is ANQGSEA. TCRdb redid the calling of the RACE reads with MiXCR, one entry per CDR3 protein. The profile covers roughly 89,000 distinct CDR3 sequences, with roughly 11% appearing a single time and more than 1% taken by the ten largest. V usage is TRBV29-1 and J usage is TRBJ1-5; 7 nucleotides line up with TRBD1. Here the sequenced sample was whole blood, taken in connection with sensitization to the hapten diphenylcyclopropenone (DPC). The TCR originated in a woman in her twenties or thirties with alopecia areata. Some clones in this sample may be carry-over from other donors' samples. The CDR3 loop reads CSVSTGFGQPQHF. CDR3 in DNA: TGCAGCGTCTCGACAGGGTTTGGGCAGCCCCAGCATTTT.